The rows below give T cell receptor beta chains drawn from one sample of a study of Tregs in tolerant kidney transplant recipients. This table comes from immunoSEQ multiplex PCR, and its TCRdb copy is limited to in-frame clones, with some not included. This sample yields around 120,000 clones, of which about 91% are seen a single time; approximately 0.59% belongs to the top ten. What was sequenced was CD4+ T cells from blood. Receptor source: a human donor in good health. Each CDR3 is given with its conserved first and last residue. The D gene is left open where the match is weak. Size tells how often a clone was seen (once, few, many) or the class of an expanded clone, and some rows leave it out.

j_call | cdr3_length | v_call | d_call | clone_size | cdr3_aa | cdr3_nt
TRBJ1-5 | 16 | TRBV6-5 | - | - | CASSYSGGNSNQPQHF | TGTGCCAGCAGTTACTCGGGCGGCAATAGCAATCAGCCCCAGCATTTT
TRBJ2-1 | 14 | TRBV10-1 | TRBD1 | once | CASSTNTGDDEQFF | TGCGCCAGCAGCACCAATACAGGGGACGATGAGCAGTTCTTC
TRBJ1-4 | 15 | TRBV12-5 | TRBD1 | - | CASGSPDRGTEKLFF | TGTGCTAGTGGTTCACCGGACAGGGGGACTGAAAAACTGTTTTTT
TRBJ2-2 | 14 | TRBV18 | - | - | CASPEGHNTGELFF | TGTGCCAGCCCCGAGGGACACAACACCGGGGAGCTGTTTTTT
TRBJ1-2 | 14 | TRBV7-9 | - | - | CASSLEGANYGYTF | TGTGCCAGCAGCTTAGAGGGAGCTAACTATGGCTACACCTTC
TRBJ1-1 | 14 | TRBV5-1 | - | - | CASSWDNRGTEAFF | TGCGCCAGCAGCTGGGACAATAGGGGCACTGAAGCTTTCTTT
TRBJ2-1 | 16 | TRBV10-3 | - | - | CAISESLAPSYNEQFF | TGTGCCATCAGTGAGTCTCTAGCGCCTTCCTACAATGAGCAGTTCTTC
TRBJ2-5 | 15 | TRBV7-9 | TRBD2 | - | CASSRLAGAQETQYF | TGTGCCAGCAGCCGACTAGCGGGAGCACAAGAGACCCAGTACTTC
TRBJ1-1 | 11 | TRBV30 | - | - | CAWSTAPQAFF | TGTGCCTGGAGTACTGCCCCGCAAGCTTTCTTT
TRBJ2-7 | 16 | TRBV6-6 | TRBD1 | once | CASSYFGDREIYEQYF | TGTGCCAGCAGTTACTTCGGGGACAGGGAGATTTACGAGCAGTACTTC
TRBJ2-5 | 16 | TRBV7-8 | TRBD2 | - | CASSLLSGGRAETQYF | TGTGCCAGCAGCCTACTGTCGGGCGGGAGAGCAGAGACCCAGTACTTC
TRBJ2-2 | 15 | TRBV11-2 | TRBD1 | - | CASSSAGTGTGELFF | TGTGCCAGCAGCTCCGCCGGGACAGGGACCGGGGAGCTGTTTTTT
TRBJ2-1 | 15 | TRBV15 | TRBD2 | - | CATIRGTSGDNEQFF | TGTGCCACCATCCGAGGCACTAGCGGAGACAATGAGCAGTTCTTC